This T cell receptor (beta chain) was identified during a study of human T cells and chemical hapten exposure. Study details: The use of 2% DPC on about 2 cm by about 2 cm of upper inner arm skin constituted sensitization. Study-wide findings and caveats: Versus controls, significantly more large CDR3 similarity clusters arose from expanded TCRs. High-frequency TCRs, those above 1 in 1000, stayed the same after DPC sensitization. Each of the donors had alopecia, so their immune responses may not resemble those of healthy people.

The sample's time point: pre-sensitization, week 0. The treatment: therapeutic diphenylcyclopropenone sensitization with weekly scalp DPC. The CDR3 covers 17 residues. V was clipped by 0 bases and J by 0 bases; unmatched bases: 6. TCRdb independently ran MiXCR on the RACE reads; one entry per CDR3 protein. The sample carries approximately 38,000 distinct CDR3 sequences, about 10% recorded once. This clonotype was observed at least ten times. No antigen is known for it. The specimen was whole blood, collected in connection with sensitization to the hapten diphenylcyclopropenone (DPC). This chain joins TRBV12-3 or TRBV12-4 and TRBJ2-3, with 7 bases matching TRBD1. This clonotype was sampled from a man younger than 45 with alopecia areata. Some clones in this sample may be carry-over from other donors' samples. CDR3 sequence (DNA): TGTGCCAGCAGTTTAGCGTTGACAGGGACGAGCACAGATACGCAGTATTTT. This encodes CASSLALTGTSTDTQYF.